The 27 T cell receptor beta chains in this list originate from one sample, sequenced in a study of OX40 agonist ivuxolimab in advanced cancers. The method was immunoSEQ multiplex PCR; TCRdb's version includes in-frame clones alone and lacks a portion of them. The repertoire consists of 65,000 to 85,000 clones, with 89% occurring once and the leading ten covering more than 0.15%. The source was CD4+ or CD8+ T cells sorted from blood, collected in a trial of the OX40 agonist ivuxolimab. These receptors all come from an adult with an advanced solid tumor such as melanoma, head and neck, liver or kidney cancer.

The V call is TRBV2, the J call TRBJ1-3; D possibly corresponds to TRBD1 (5 bases). The CDR3 runs 13 residues. V lost 8 bases and J lost 4, with 12 bases in between. Germline CDR1 is SNHLY and CDR2 is FYNNEI. CDR3 residues: CASGRDLGNTIYF. The CDR3 nucleotides are TGTGCCAGCGGCCGGGACCTCGGAAACACCATATATTTT.

This CDR3 reads CASVMAVQGEEQYF. The CDR3 DNA reads as TGTGCCAGCGTGATGGCTGTCCAAGGGGAAGAGCAGTACTTC. The rearrangement links TRBV7-8 to TRBJ2-7; perhaps TRBD1 as D (5 bases). This CDR3 comprises 14 residues. Between the trimmed V and J ends, which lost 8 bases and 7 bases, there was a span of 21 bases. CDR1 is SGHVS and CDR2 is FQNEAQ in the germline V gene.

The chain recombines TRBV29-1 with TRBJ2-5; D unclear. Trimming took off 4 bases at V and 4 bases at J, with 10 bases between the two ends. CDR3 length: 12 amino acids. CDR1 and CDR2 from the germline V gene are SQVTM and ANQGSEA. This CDR3 reads CSVAPALETQYF. In DNA form, the CDR3 reads TGCAGCGTTGCCCCAGCTCTAGAGACCCAGTACTTC.

This chain uses TRBV19 with TRBJ1-5; D gene unclear. The ends were cut back, 3 bases at V and 0 bases at J, with 15 bases in the middle. This CDR3 comprises 17 residues. The germline gives CDR1 LNHDA, CDR2 SQIVND (reference sequence). CDR3 loop: CASSIQRAPNSNQPQHF. In nucleotides, the CDR3 is TGTGCCAGTAGTATCCAAAGGGCCCCTAATAGCAATCAGCCCCAGCATTTT.

The CDR3 DNA follows: TGTGCCAGCAGTTACTCTTTTAATTCACCCCTCCACTTT. Its translation is CASSYSFNSPLHF. V usage is TRBV6-5 and J usage is TRBJ1-6; D unresolved. This CDR3 has 13 amino acids. Germline assignment: CDR1 MNHEY and CDR2 SVGAGI. The V end lost 0 bases, the J end lost 6 bases, and 3 bases lay between the germline ends.

The gene calls are TRBV13 and TRBJ1-1; TRBD1 agrees at 10 bases. The CDR3 is made up of 13 amino acids. With V trimmed by 10 bases and J by 5 bases, 7 bases remained unmatched. Germline lookup yields CDR1 PRHDT and CDR2 FYEKMQ (reference sequence). For the CDR3, the DNA is TGTGCCACGGACGGACAGGGGGGGACTGAAGCTTTCTTT. Its translation: CATDGQGGTEAFF.

Concerning this clone itself: Other DNA variants within this sample encode the same CDR3. V and J are TRBV6-6 and TRBJ1-5; no clear D gene. The CDR3 consists of 13 residues. Germline CDR1 is MNHNY and CDR2 is SVGAGI (reference sequence). V was clipped by 3 bases and J by 1 base, with 4 bases between them. CDR3: CASSYSSNQPQHF. CDR3 bases: TGTGCCAGCAGTTATTCGAGCAATCAGCCCCAGCATTTT.

The rearrangement links TRBV6-6 to TRBJ2-7; unclear D gene. With 5 bases removed from V and 3 bases from J, the gap between germline ends came to 5 bases. The germline CDR1 and CDR2 sequences are MNHNY and SVGAGI (reference sequence). There are 11 residues in the CDR3. CDR3 amino acids: CASSNNYEQYF. The DNA of the CDR3 is TGTGCCAGCAGTAACAACTACGAGCAGTACTTC.

This clone was seen once. The chain is built from TRBV2 and TRBJ1-5, with a weak D call TRBD1 (5 bases). Per the germline V gene, CDR1 is SNHLY and CDR2 is FYNNEI. The CDR3 spans 13 residues. The ends were cut back, 4 bases at V and 4 bases at J, with 8 bases in the middle. CDR3 protein: CASSVEGNQPQHF. CDR3 nucleotide sequence: TGTGCCAGCAGTGTAGAGGGGAATCAGCCCCAGCATTTT.

J is TRBJ1-4 and V is TRBV11-2; TRBD1 might be the D (5 bases). V was shortened by 7 bases and J by 4 bases, with 10 bases between the two germline ends. This CDR3 contains 13 residues. CDR1 SGHAT and CDR2 FQNNGV come from the germline V gene. CDR3 sequence reads: CASTGYYNEKLFF. Written as DNA, the CDR3 is TGTGCCAGCACAGGGTACTATAATGAAAAACTGTTTTTT.

The chain employs TRBV6-1 and TRBJ2-7; D possibly corresponds to TRBD1 (7 bases). The CDR3 is 14 amino acids. CDR1 is MNHNS and CDR2 is SASEGT in the germline V gene. Between the trimmed V and J ends, which lost 6 bases and 5 bases, there was a span of 17 bases. The CDR3 nucleotides read TGTGCCAGCAGGGCTCCATCAGGGGGGAACGAGCAGTACTTC. It yields the protein CASRAPSGGNEQYF.

The chain uses TRBV18 and TRBJ2-1; 13 positions match TRBD2. There are 16 residues in the CDR3. Trimming cost V 2 bases and J 6 bases; bases outside gene matches: 4. Germline lookup yields CDR1 KGHSH and CDR2 LQKENI. CDR3 sequence: CASSPGLAGVSNEQFF. The CDR3 bases are TGTGCCAGCTCACCAGGACTAGCGGGGGTCAGCAATGAGCAGTTCTTC.

The rearrangement uses TRBV9 and TRBJ2-2; no clear D. From germline, CDR1 is SGDLS and CDR2 YYNGEE. V dropped 0 bases and J dropped 3 bases, with 6 bases sitting between them. The CDR3 is made up of 14 amino acids. The CDR3 loop is CASSVAPDTGELFF. For the CDR3, the DNA is TGTGCCAGCAGCGTAGCACCTGACACCGGGGAGCTGTTTTTT. The variable domain in full, completed from reference TRBV9 and TRBJ2-2, reads DSGVTQTPKHLITATGQRVTLRCSPRSGDLSVYWYQQSLDQGLQFLIQYYNGEERAKGNILERFSAQQFPDLHSELNLSSLELGDSALYFCASSVAPDTGELFFGEGSRLTVL.

This clone was seen only a few times. The rearrangement links TRBV11-2 to TRBJ1-6, with TRBD1 matching over 9 bases. The CDR3 spans 15 residues. The V gene's germline CDR1 is SGHAT and CDR2 FQNNGV. The ends lost 4 bases at V and 10 bases at J; junction bases unmatched: 8. The CDR3 nucleotides read TGTGCCAGCAGCTACAGACAGGGGGTGGGGTCACCCCTCCACTTT. Its translation is CASSYRQGVGSPLHF.

The chain links TRBV6-6 to TRBJ2-2; the D is unclear. The CDR3 loop spans 14 amino acids. The germline V gene has CDR1 MNHNY and CDR2 SVGAGI (reference sequence). Trimming removed 7 bases from V and 4 bases from J, with 13 bases in between. CDR3 DNA sequence: TGTGCCAGCACGGATCCGCCGGGCACCGGGGAGCTGTTTTTT. Translated: CASTDPPGTGELFF.

The table lists this clone with a count of one. The CDR3 reads CASSIPGTATYEQYF. The CDR3 DNA reads as TGTGCCAGTAGTATACCCGGGACAGCCACCTACGAGCAGTACTTC. The rearrangement uses TRBV19 and TRBJ2-7, with TRBD1 matching 7 bases. Germline CDR1 is LNHDA and CDR2 is SQIVND (reference sequence). Losses at the gene ends were 2 bases for V and 2 bases for J; bases not matched to a gene: 6. This CDR3 is 15 amino acids long.

V gene TRBV30 combines with J gene TRBJ1-2, with 9 positions matching TRBD1. V shed 4 bases, J shed 7 bases, and the junction held 7 bases outside the gene matches. Germline CDR1 is GTSNPN and CDR2 is SVGIG (reference sequence). The CDR3 runs 13 residues. CDR3 amino acids: CAWNADRGVGYTF. The CDR3 nucleotides read TGTGCCTGGAACGCAGACAGGGGGGTTGGCTACACCTTC.

This clone was seen more than once but under ten times. The rearrangement links TRBV7-9 to TRBJ2-7; weak D call: TRBD2 (5 bases). Per germline, CDR1 SEHNR and CDR2 FQNEAQ (reference sequence). This CDR3 contains 11 residues. The germline V and J ends were trimmed by 5 bases and 5 bases, with 7 bases remaining between them. The CDR3 nucleotides read TGTGCCAGCAGCCAGGAGGACGAGCAGTACTTC. Its translation: CASSQEDEQYF.

The rearrangement joins TRBV5-4 to TRBJ1-2; no clear D. Per the germline V gene, CDR1 is SGHNT and CDR2 is YYREEE (reference sequence). V lost 0 bases to trimming and J lost 1 base, with 7 bases between them. There are 14 residues in the CDR3. CDR3: CASSLAGINYGYTF. CDR3 coding DNA: TGTGCCAGCAGCTTGGCCGGCATTAACTATGGCTACACCTTC.

The chain couples TRBV9 to TRBJ2-1, with 13 bases identical to TRBD2. The germline V gene has CDR1 SGDLS and CDR2 YYNGEE. The ends lost 4 bases at V and 5 bases at J; junction bases unmatched: 12. The CDR3 extends over 18 amino acids. The CDR3 is CASSLRTSGRVLDNEQFF. CDR3 in DNA: TGTGCCAGCAGCTTAAGGACTAGCGGGAGAGTCTTGGACAATGAGCAGTTCTTC.

The chain uses TRBV11-1 and TRBJ1-1; possibly TRBD1 for D (5 bases). The CDR3 has 16 amino acids. Trimming pared 4 bases from V and 0 bases from J, leaving 15 bases between. The germline V gene encodes CDR1 SGHAT and CDR2 FQDESV (reference sequence). CDR3 sequence: CASSSPRGTLNTEAFF. The CDR3 DNA reads TGTGCCAGCAGCTCACCCCGCGGGACTTTGAACACTGAAGCTTTCTTT.

The J gene is TRBJ1-2, the V gene TRBV19, with TRBD1 as a possible D gene (5 bases). The V gene's germline CDR1 is LNHDA and CDR2 SQIVND (reference sequence). The V gene lost 0 bases and the J gene lost 7 bases, with 15 bases spanning the gap. There are 15 residues in the CDR3. CDR3 DNA: TGTGCCAGTAGTATAGATCTCGCGGGGCTTCCTGGCTACACCTTC. It yields the protein CASSIDLAGLPGYTF.

This chain links TRBV7-6 with TRBJ2-5; TRBD1 aligns across 7 bases. Per the germline V gene, CDR1 is SGHVS and CDR2 is FNYEAQ. The J segment lost 5 bases and the V segment lost 1 base, leaving 4 bases of the junction unmatched. The CDR3 sequence is 14 residues long. Written as DNA, the CDR3 is TGTGCCAGCAGCTTAGGAGGGGGCGCGGAGACCCAGTACTTC. Translation: CASSLGGGAETQYF.

There are a few counts of this clone. The chain employs TRBV6-1 and TRBJ2-7, with D perhaps matching TRBD1 (6 bases). V lost 6 bases to trimming and J lost 3 bases, with 12 bases between them. The CDR3 contains 13 residues. CDR1 is MNHNS, CDR2 SASEGT, per germline. The CDR3 coding sequence is TGTGCCAGCAGAGGACAGAGCTACTACGAGCAGTACTTC. Translated, it gives CASRGQSYYEQYF.

CDR3 sequence (DNA): TGTGCCATCAGGGCAAGCTACTCTGGAAACACCATATATTTT. Translation: CAIRASYSGNTIYF. The chain employs TRBV10-3 and TRBJ1-3; D not certain. The CDR3 sequence is 14 residues long. Germline lookup yields CDR1 ENHRY and CDR2 SYGVKD. V was clipped by 6 bases and J by 0 bases, with 9 bases between them.

A single count supports this clone. This chain joins TRBV30 and TRBJ1-1, with a weak D call TRBD1 (6 bases). V was pared by 3 bases and J by 4 bases, with 21 bases between. There are 16 residues in the CDR3. Germline-derived CDR1 and CDR2 are GTSNPN and SVGIG (reference sequence). CDR3 sequence: CAWSRRGRLQGTEAFF. DNA of the CDR3: TGTGCCTGGAGCCGCAGGGGCCGCCTTCAGGGCACTGAAGCTTTCTTT.

The chain couples TRBV6-1 to TRBJ2-7; 7 bases line up with TRBD1. J lost 4 bases, V lost 8 bases, and 11 bases had no gene match. From germline, CDR1 is MNHNS and CDR2 SASEGT. The CDR3 length is 14 residues. The CDR3 DNA reads as TGTGCCAGCGCTGGGAGACAGGGATGGTACGAGCAGTACTTC. Protein sequence: CASAGRQGWYEQYF.